The entry below gives a single TCR beta chain sequence along with its context. The target antigen is unknown. This sample stems from a study of T cell responses to AZD1222 COVID-19 vaccine. Study conclusions and caveats: Repertoire collection took place solely once the T cell response had peaked. At 160-218 and 743-854, vaccine-associated CD4 TCRs were dominant, and they spanned spike. Nearly half of spike-specific TCRs reportedly target unmutated variant regions.

The protocol was immunoSEQ multiplex PCR, while the TCRdb copy is restricted to in-frame clones and leaves out a portion. The sample lists 120,000 or so clones; roughly 90% were seen once. After removal of 4 bases from V and 1 base from J, the junction contained 11 bases not matched to a gene. CDR1 is SGHNT and CDR2 is YENEEA in the germline V gene. The CDR3 is 17 residues long. The sequence was obtained from an adult in good health. This sequence joins TRBV11-3 and TRBJ2-5; 8 bases line up with TRBD2. The sequenced sample was peripheral blood, obtained on day 0 of MenACWY control vaccination. The CDR3 is CASSSPTWTSLQETQYF. Here the CDR3 DNA reads TGTGCCAGCAGCTCCCCCACCTGGACTAGCCTCCAAGAGACCCAGTACTTC.